This TCR beta chain was observed in a study of memory CD4+ T cells and cytomegalovirus serostatus. Trimming removed 1 base from V and 4 bases from J, with 11 bases in between. Germline values: CDR1 SGHRS, CDR2 YFSETQ. The CDR3 contains 15 residues. Concerning this clone itself: Antigen specificity is unknown.

The table came from immunoSEQ multiplex PCR; TCRdb's copy has only in-frame clones and leaves some out. The sample includes 35,000 to 45,000 clones, around three quarters of them seen just once. The sort gate was single viable CD3+CD4+CD8-CD45RO+ cells for memory CD4+ T cells. General study results and limits: Suggested: most of the CMV-linked TCR signature lies in CD4+ memory cells.

J is TRBJ2-2 and V is TRBV5-1; D unclear. This TCR was recovered from an adult in good health and CMV-seropositive. Sequenced sample: memory CD4+ T cells from blood. The CDR3, as DNA: TGCGCCAGCAGCTTGAAGGCAGGCCCCACCGGGGAGCTGTTTTTT. Protein: CASSLKAGPTGELFF.